Sequencing of this TCR beta chain was carried out in a study of T cell responses to AZD1222 COVID-19 vaccine (dated by TCRdb to the early 2020s). Study-wide context: TCR sequencing was performed for fewer than 250 trial participants, of whom approximately 200 were given two doses of AZD1222 and around 25 were given two doses of MenACWY control vaccine. Enrollment into the trials was organized by age into subgroups of 18-55, 56-69 and 70-plus years, and those subgroups contained roughly 150, 30 and 60 TCR-sequenced participants, respectively. The paper as a whole reports these results and caveats: Because no day 14 peak-response samples were available, repertoires were characterized only after the peak T cell response. Most participants were white British and females outnumbered males, and the authors suggested that clonal diversity may have been underestimated. Reportedly, almost half of the unique spike-specific TCRs recognized epitopes lying outside the regions that are mutated in the B.1.351 and B.1.1.7 variants. Only 5 to 7 AZD1222 recipients were SARS-CoV-2 seropositive at baseline, limiting conclusions about previously exposed vaccinees. Vaccine-associated CD4 TCRs spanned the whole spike protein, with dominant responses in regions 160-218 and 743-854. Spike-specific TCR breadth and depth rose significantly after two AZD1222 doses compared with day 0 and with MenACWY recipients. The 56-69-year group was small, and its depth increase did not reach significance, likely because of low power.

The sample's time point label, decoded: about 28 days (+/-7) after the second vaccine dose. AZD1222 recipients with second doses at about 4 weeks or about 12 weeks were pooled, because spike-specific TCR depth and breadth did not differ between schedules. The vaccinee samples were drawn from two UK trials, COV001 and COV002, one of which was a single-blind randomized controlled phase 2/3 trial testing AZD1222 (ChAdOx1 nCoV-19) in healthy adults. Trial participant PBMC samples were collected at day 0 and day 28 after the second dose for TCRbeta chain sequencing. The CDR3 regions of human TCRbeta chains were analyzed by immunosequencing. Per the authors' processing: TCRs in the repertoires were compared against a reference library of SARS-CoV-2-specific TCRs that had been generated with the MIRA antigen-specificity platform. Breadth meant the fraction of unique TCRs that were SARS-CoV-2-associated, whereas depth meant the fraction of total T cells that were SARS-CoV-2-associated. Each spike-specific TCR was assigned to its reactive spike region and to a CD4 or CD8 class using the MIRA data. Log10-transformed breadth and depth values were compared by one-way ANOVA with Sidak's multiple comparisons tests. TCRdb provides this immuneACCESS table in a form limited to in-frame rearrangements. Some clones are lacking; in checked studies, under half of them reflect an unresolved V gene, and why the rest are absent is not known. V and J calls plus clone size are reproduced from that table; the DNA served to infer D and trimming. The sample yields roughly 100,000 clones; 80% to 90% were counted once. The biggest ten clones account for roughly a tenth of the sample.

The CDR3 starts with the cysteine, ends with the phenylalanine, and has 16 residues. The CDR3 DNA has 48 bases and is translated from base 1. The germline V gene yields SQVTM for CDR1 and ANQGSEA for CDR2. At the junction V is shortened by 0 bases and J by 0 bases, with 13 bases in between. Details on this clone: It has no known antigen specificity. No qualities accompany the bases; no much larger clone lies one base away.

The chain is encoded by TRBV29-1 joined to TRBJ2-3; too little of a D gene remains to name it. This clonotype was obtained from an adult who received the AZD1222 COVID-19 vaccine. This sample comprised peripheral blood, obtained 28 days after the second AZD1222 dose. The CDR3 protein: CSVEEMESASTDTQYF. DNA sequence: TGCAGCGTTGAAGAAATGGAGTCAGCCAGCACAGATACGCAGTATTTT.